Each of the 8 T cell receptor beta chains below was sequenced from the same sample in a study of T cell repertoires in cytomegalovirus infection. TCRdb processed the reads anew with MiXCR; each CDR3 protein has one entry. The sample carries some 500,000 distinct CDR3 sequences, 35% to 50% recorded once. Antigens for these TCRs are unknown. The specimen was cultured PBMCs, collected from culture after CMV antigen stimulation. Every receptor here comes from a human donor in good health (CMV status not recorded). Some clones in this sample may be carry-over from other donors' samples.

The chain combines TRBV7-2 with TRBJ2-5, with 7 nucleotides matching TRBD2. This CDR3 region has 12 residues. Germline V gene data show CDR1 as SGHTA and CDR2 as FQGNSA. V dropped 5 bases and J dropped 3; count of bases not matched to a gene: 0. In DNA, the CDR3 is TGTGCCAGCAGCCGGGGGGAAGAGACCCAGTACTTC. It encodes CASSRGEETQYF.

The chain is built from TRBV6-2 or TRBV6-3 and TRBJ1-2, with D maybe TRBD1 (5 bases). Trimming shortened V by 3 bases and J by 4 bases, and 9 bases separated the two germline ends. This CDR3 has 13 amino acids. Germline V CDR1 and CDR2: MNHEY, SVGEGT. Here the CDR3 DNA reads TGTGCCAGCAGTTATCGGGGCGGCTATGGCTACACCTTC. Protein: CASSYRGGYGYTF.

CDR3 DNA: TGTGCCAGTAGTATAGAATTGGGGAGAGAGACCCAGTACTTC. Its translation: CASSIELGRETQYF. The chain employs TRBV19 and TRBJ2-5; maybe TRBD2 (5 bases). The CDR3 extends over 14 amino acids. The germline CDR1 and CDR2 sequences are LNHDA and SQIVND (reference sequence). V was shortened by 0 bases and J by 4 bases, with 9 bases between the two germline ends.

V gene TRBV2 combines with J gene TRBJ2-1; 8 bases line up with TRBD2. The CDR3 length is 15 residues. Germline CDR1 reads SNHLY; CDR2 reads FYNNEI. V was pared by 7 bases and J by 3 bases, with 8 bases of the junction left unmatched. CDR3: CASTKSGSGYNEQFF. The CDR3 DNA follows: TGTGCCAGCACTAAAAGCGGGAGTGGCTACAATGAGCAGTTCTTC.

The chain carries TRBV12-5 and TRBJ1-3; no clear D gene. V gave up 2 bases and J gave up 3 bases, with 8 bases separating them. The V gene's germline CDR1 is LGHNT and CDR2 FRNRAP. The CDR3 is 14 amino acids. CDR3 in DNA: TGTGCTAGTGGTTTGAGCGGCGGTGGAAACACCATATATTTT. It translates to CASGLSGGGNTIYF.

The chain uses TRBV10-3 and TRBJ1-2, with TRBD1 matching over 12 bases. Trimming took 10 bases from V and 8 from J; bases not matched to a gene: 8. The CDR3 runs to 13 residues. Germline V gene sequence: CDR1 ENHRY, CDR2 SYGVKD. CDR3 residues: CATAGQGARGYTF. CDR3 in DNA: TGTGCCACAGCGGGACAGGGGGCGAGAGGCTACACCTTC.

In this sample, this clonotype turned up a few times. The chain employs TRBV12-3 or TRBV12-4 and TRBJ2-2, with TRBD2 identical over 11 bases. V lost 9 bases, J lost 6 bases, and 6 bases stayed unmatched. The CDR3 extends over 14 amino acids. CDR3 loop: CASKGLAVSGELFF. Here the CDR3 DNA reads TGTGCCAGTAAGGGACTAGCGGTTTCCGGGGAGCTGTTTTTT.

This clonotype showed up just a few times. The chain has TRBV7-2 and TRBJ2-3; D gene ambiguous. The V end lost 6 bases, the J end lost 4 bases, and 17 bases lay between the germline ends. The CDR3 runs 15 residues. CDR1 SGHTA and CDR2 FQGNSA come from the germline V gene. In nucleotides, the CDR3 is TGTGCCAGCAGAAATGGGCTAGTTATGGCAGATACGCAGTATTTT. Encoded protein: CASRNGLVMADTQYF.